This paragraph covers one T cell receptor beta chain sequence. This specimen belongs to a study of control samples from healthy donors and cancer patients. Using immunoSEQ multiplex PCR, the repertoire was profiled, and TCRdb retains in-frame clones only, with some absent. The repertoire consists of about 410,000 clones, with 80% to 95% occurring once and the leading ten covering 5.5% to 8%. Germline CDR1 reads SGHRS; CDR2 reads YFSETQ. This CDR3 has 16 residues. J was trimmed by 2 bases and V by 5 bases; bases with no gene match: 12. V gene TRBV5-1 combines with J gene TRBJ1-1, with 7 bases aligning to TRBD1. The TCR was taken from a man aged 40-49 years with head and neck cancer. Source material: PBMCs. The CDR3: CASRQMAGGENTEAFF. Here the CDR3 DNA reads TGCGCCAGCAGACAGATGGCAGGGGGGGAAAACACTGAAGCTTTCTTT. Variable domain in full (rest from reference TRBV5-1 and TRBJ1-1): KAGVTQTPRYLIKTRGQQVTLSCSPISGHRSVSWYQQTPGQGLQFLFEYFSETQRNKGNFPGRFSGRQFSNSRSEMNVSTLELGDSALYLCASRQMAGGENTEAFFGQGTRLTVV.